This is a list of T cell receptor beta chains from one sample in a study of shared T cell receptors in the human thymus. Libraries were prepared by immunoSEQ multiplex PCR; TCRdb keeps only in-frame clonotypes and omits some of them. The sample lists roughly 560,000 clones, 70% to 80% seen once, with more than 0.01% in the top ten. These data were likewise used in another study, on human thymus T cells.

The specimen sequenced was thymocytes. These receptors were collected from a boy under two years old with a congenital heart defect. Both conserved end residues are part of each CDR3. Each record gives: D gene, J gene, V gene, clone size, CDR3 DNA, CDR3 protein. A D gene is named only where the DNA matches it firmly. Size values are once, few and many counts, or a class for expanded clones, and some rows have none.

TRBD2 TRBJ2-2 TRBV6-4 once TGTGCCAGCAGTGACTCGCGCGGACTAGCGGGAGGGGCCACCGGGGAGCTGTTTTTT CASSDSRGLAGGATGELFF
- TRBJ2-1 TRBV5-4 - TGTGCCAGCAGCTCGGAGAATCCCTATGGCGATGAGCAGTTCTTC CASSSENPYGDEQFF
TRBD2 TRBJ2-3 TRBV9 few TGTGCCAGCAGCGTAGGGACTAGCGGGAGTGATACGCAGTATTTT CASSVGTSGSDTQYF
TRBD1 TRBJ1-5 TRBV5-6 - TGTGCCAGCAGCTTGAAGAACAGGGGTGGCAATCAGCCCCAGCATTTT CASSLKNRGGNQPQHF
- TRBJ2-7 TRBV5-1 - TGCGCCAGCAGCCGGGTGGGGCCTTCCTACGAGCAGTACTTC CASSRVGPSYEQYF
TRBD1 TRBJ2-5 TRBV4-1 once TGCGCCAGCAGCCAACCTACCGGACAGGGGGCTTACCAAGAGACCCAGTACTTC CASSQPTGQGAYQETQYF
- TRBJ1-2 TRBV5-1 once TGCGCCAGCAGCGCCGCAAGGGGTGGCTACACCTTC CASSAARGGYTF
- TRBJ2-1 TRBV10-2 once TGCGCCAGCAGTGAGGGGACTGCCCTCACCTACAATGAGCAGTTCTTC CASSEGTALTYNEQFF
TRBD2 TRBJ2-5 TRBV6-5 - TGTGCCAGCAGTTCGAGCGGGAGGGAACAAGAGACCCAGTACTTC CASSSSGREQETQYF
- TRBJ2-5 TRBV7-2 - TGTGCCAGCAGCTGGGAGGAGGGAGAGACCCAGTACTTC CASSWEEGETQYF
- TRBJ2-5 TRBV6-1 - TGTGCCAGCAGCGGGACTCTAAAAGAGACCCAGTACTTC CASSGTLKETQYF
- TRBJ1-1 TRBV29-1 - TGCAGCGTTGTGAGGGACACTGAAGCTTTCTTT CSVVRDTEAFF
- TRBJ1-1 TRBV6-5 few TGTGCCAGCAGTTACTCGTCCGGACAGCCGAACACTGAAGCTTTCTTT CASSYSSGQPNTEAFF
TRBD1 TRBJ2-1 TRBV27 - TGTGCCAGCAGTTTGTTACAGGGGCCGCCTTGGGATGAGCAGTTCTTC CASSLLQGPPWDEQFF
- TRBJ1-5 TRBV19 few TGTGCCAGTACCACAGAGGAGGGTCATGAAACTCAGCCCCAGCATTTT CASTTEEGHETQPQHF
TRBD1 TRBJ2-7 TRBV27 - TGTGCCAGCACCCATTTAGACGAAGAACGACCGGGACAGCCCTACGAGCAGTACTTC CASTHLDEERPGQPYEQYF
- TRBJ2-5 TRBV4-1 - TGTGCCAGCAGCCAGGACTCACTAGTGTTGGAGACCCAGTACTTC CASSQDSLVLETQYF
- TRBJ1-1 TRBV6-6 - TGTGCCAGCACCGGGTACACTGAAGCTTTCTTT CASTGYTEAFF
- TRBJ2-7 TRBV15 once TGTGCCACCAGCAGAGCCTCGTCGGGCGAGCAGTACTTC CATSRASSGEQYF
- TRBJ1-3 TRBV5-6 - TGTGCCAGCAGCTTGTGCCAGGGTCGGGGAAACACCATATATTTT CASSLCQGRGNTIYF
TRBD1 TRBJ2-7 TRBV5-1 - TGCGCCAGCAGCTATGGGACAGGCGAGCAGTACTTC CASSYGTGEQYF
TRBD1 TRBJ2-7 TRBV6-5 - TGTGCCAGCAGTTGCCGGGACAGGGGCCACGAGCAGTACTTC CASSCRDRGHEQYF
- TRBJ1-1 TRBV28 - TGTGCCAGCGGCCGAGGCAGGAACACTGAAGCTTTCTTT CASGRGRNTEAFF
TRBD2 TRBJ2-1 TRBV4-3 - TGCGCCAGCAGCCAAGACGGACTAGCGGGGATCAATGAGCAGTTCTTC CASSQDGLAGINEQFF
- TRBJ1-5 TRBV6-1 once TGTGCCAGCAGTGAGGGCCTGAATCAGCCCCAGCATTTT CASSEGLNQPQHF
- TRBJ2-7 TRBV15 few TGTGCCACCAGCAGAGATCATGGGCGGGCCCGAGAGCAGTACTTC CATSRDHGRAREQYF
TRBD2 TRBJ2-1 TRBV4-3 - TGCGCCAGCAGCCTACAGGGCGACCGGGAGGGCAATGAGCAGTTCTTC CASSLQGDREGNEQFF
TRBD2 TRBJ2-7 TRBV6-5 - TGTGCCAGCAACCCCTCGCGGGAGGGCCAGCTCGAGCAGTACTTC CASNPSREGQLEQYF
- TRBJ2-3 TRBV11-3 once TGTGCCAGCAGCTTAGGCGGGGCCCCCACAGATACGCAGTATTTT CASSLGGAPTDTQYF
- TRBJ2-7 TRBV6-5 - TGTGCCAGCAGTAACAGGGGAGGAGGGGAGCAGTACTTC CASSNRGGGEQYF
TRBD2 TRBJ2-1 TRBV7-8 once TGTGCCAGCAGCGCCTCTAGCGGGGAGGGAGCATGGAATGAGCAGTTCTTC CASSASSGEGAWNEQFF
TRBD2 TRBJ2-3 TRBV10-2 - TGCGCCAGCAGTATACGAGCGGGAAGTACAGATACGCAGTATTTT CASSIRAGSTDTQYF
TRBD1 TRBJ2-5 TRBV5-4 - TGTGCCAGCAGATGGGACAGAGGAGAGACCCAGTACTTC CASRWDRGETQYF
- TRBJ2-7 TRBV5-1 once TGCGCCAGCAGCTTGGCCGGCAGCGGGTCCCTGGGACTCGAGCAGTACTTC CASSLAGSGSLGLEQYF
TRBD2 TRBJ2-1 TRBV2 - TGTGCCAGCAGTTCCAGAGGACTAGTGTCATACAATGAGCAGTTCTTC CASSSRGLVSYNEQFF
- TRBJ2-7 TRBV14 - TGTGCCAGCAGCCCCTCGGCCTACGAGCAGTACTTC CASSPSAYEQYF
- TRBJ2-7 TRBV11-3 - TGTGCCAGCAGCTTACCGTTTTACGAGCAGTACTTC CASSLPFYEQYF
- TRBJ2-6 TRBV5-8 - TGTGCCAGCAGCTTTATACAGACACTCTCTGGGGCCAACGTCCTGACTTTC CASSFIQTLSGANVLTF
- TRBJ2-1 TRBV6-5 - TGTGCCAGCAGTTACGCGATGGCCAGGGATAATGGTGAGCAGTTCTTC CASSYAMARDNGEQFF
TRBD1 TRBJ1-2 TRBV27 - TGTGCCAGCAGTTTCGGACAGGGGGCCTATGGCTACACCTTC CASSFGQGAYGYTF
TRBD2 TRBJ2-3 TRBV9 - TGTGCCAGCAGAGTTGTTACCGGGACTAGAGCTGATACGCAGTATTTT CASRVVTGTRADTQYF
TRBD2 TRBJ2-2 TRBV19 few TGTGCCAGTAGTATGGGGACTAGCGGGGTCTCCGGGGAGCTGTTTTTT CASSMGTSGVSGELFF
TRBD2 TRBJ2-1 TRBV11-2 - TGTGCCAGCAGCCCGCGGGGGTACAATGAGCAGTTCTTC CASSPRGYNEQFF
TRBD2 TRBJ2-7 TRBV27 - TGTGCCAGCAGTCTAGCGGGTCGGTCCTACGAGCAGTACTTC CASSLAGRSYEQYF
- TRBJ1-5 TRBV15 - TGTGCCACCAGCAGAGGTCTCGGGAAAGAGCAGCCCCAGCATTTT CATSRGLGKEQPQHF
- TRBJ2-3 TRBV2 - TGTGCCAGCAGTGAGAAGGTGAGGAAGAGCACAGATACGCAGTATTTT CASSEKVRKSTDTQYF
- TRBJ1-2 TRBV28 - TGTGCCAGCACCCAATCCCCCCCACGGAGGGGCTACACCTTC CASTQSPPRRGYTF
- TRBJ2-7 TRBV14 few TGTGCCAGCAGCCAAGGACAAGTGAAAACCTACGAGCAGTACTTC CASSQGQVKTYEQYF
- TRBJ1-1 TRBV5-1 - TGCGCCAGCAGCTTGGACCCCGGAGCTTTAGACACTGAAGCTTTCTTT CASSLDPGALDTEAFF
- TRBJ1-5 TRBV12-5 - TGTGCTAGTGGTTTGAAGAGACAGGATAGCAATCAGCCCCAGCATTTT CASGLKRQDSNQPQHF
- TRBJ2-1 TRBV27 - TGTGCCAGCAGTTTACGTAATGAGCAGTTCTTC CASSLRNEQFF
- TRBJ1-1 TRBV6-1 - TGTGCCAGCAGTGAAGGATTCGGGGGAGTGAACACTGAAGCTTTCTTT CASSEGFGGVNTEAFF
TRBD1 TRBJ2-7 TRBV27 - TGTGCCAGCAGTGGCATAGACAGGGGCGACGAGCAGTACTTC CASSGIDRGDEQYF
TRBD2 TRBJ2-4 TRBV29-1 - TGCAGCGTTGTAGAGGAGTCCGGGAGGCCCCTAGCCAAAAACATTCAGTACTTC CSVVEESGRPLAKNIQYF